This TCR beta chain was retrieved from a study of cytomegalovirus exposure and HLA in healthy donors. Between the trimmed V and J ends, which lost 1 base and 4 bases, there was a span of 8 bases. This CDR3 has 14 amino acids. Looked up from germline, CDR1 is MGHDK and CDR2 is SYGVNS. A multiplex PCR was run with 60 Vbeta primers and 13 Jbeta primers. TCRdb's copy holds only in-frame clones and misses some; the assay was immunoSEQ multiplex PCR. The sample contains roughly 220,000 clones, approximately 80% of which appear only once. The rearrangement uses TRBV25-1 and TRBJ2-1; possible D gene TRBD2, 5 bases. Sequenced input: PBMCs. This receptor was obtained from a man aged 25-45 years in good health and CMV-seronegative. The CDR3 region has the DNA TGTGCCAGCAGTGAATCCCGGACTTACAATGAGCAGTTCTTC. It specifies CASSESRTYNEQFF.